The source of this TCR beta chain is a study of blood T cell repertoires in COVID-19. As for the study in general: Acute and convalescent COVID-19 specimens originated in the United States, Italy and Spain.

Trimming took off 0 bases at V and 3 bases at J, with 14 bases between the two ends. The CDR3 is made up of 16 amino acids. Germline V gene data show CDR1 as SGDLS and CDR2 as YYNGEE. Authors' data handling: Reference gene primer amplification yielded estimated nucleated cell counts. The data were produced by immunoSEQ multiplex PCR, yet TCRdb's version contains in-frame clones alone and is incomplete. V and J calls and clone size are copied from that table; D and trimming were computed from the DNA. In the table there are 150,000 to 200,000 clones, 90% of which are singletons. The sample taken for sequencing was peripheral blood. The receptor's source is a man between 50 and 59 years old with acute or convalescent COVID-19. The chain is built from TRBV9 and TRBJ2-3, with D possibly TRBD1 on 6 matching bases. CDR3 DNA sequence: TGTGCCAGCAGCGTAGCCTTGGACAGTTTTACAGATACGCAGTATTTT. This translates into CASSVALDSFTDTQYF.